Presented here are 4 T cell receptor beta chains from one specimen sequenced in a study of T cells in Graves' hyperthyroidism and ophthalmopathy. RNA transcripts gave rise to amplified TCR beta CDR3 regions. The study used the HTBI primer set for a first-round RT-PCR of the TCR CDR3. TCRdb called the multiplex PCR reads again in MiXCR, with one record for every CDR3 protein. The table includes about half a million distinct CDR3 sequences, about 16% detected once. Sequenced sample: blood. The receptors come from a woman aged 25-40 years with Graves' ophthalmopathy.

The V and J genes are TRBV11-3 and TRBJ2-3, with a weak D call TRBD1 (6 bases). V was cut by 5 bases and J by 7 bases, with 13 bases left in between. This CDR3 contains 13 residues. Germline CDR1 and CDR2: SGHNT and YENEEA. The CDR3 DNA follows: TGTGCCAGCAGCCTTTCACAGGGTCATACGCAGTATTTT. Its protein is CASSLSQGHTQYF.

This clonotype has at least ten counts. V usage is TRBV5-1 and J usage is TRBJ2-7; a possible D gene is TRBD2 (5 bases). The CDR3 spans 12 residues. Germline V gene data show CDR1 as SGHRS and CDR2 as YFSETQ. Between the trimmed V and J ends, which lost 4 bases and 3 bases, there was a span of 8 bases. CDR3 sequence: CASSPEGYEQYF. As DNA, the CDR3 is TGCGCCAGCAGCCCTGAGGGCTACGAGCAGTACTTC.

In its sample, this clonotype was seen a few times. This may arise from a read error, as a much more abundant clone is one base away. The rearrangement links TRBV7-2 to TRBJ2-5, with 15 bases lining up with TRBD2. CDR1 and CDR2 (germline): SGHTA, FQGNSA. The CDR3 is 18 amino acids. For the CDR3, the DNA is TGTGCCGGCAGCGCCGGGACTAGCGGGAGGTTGGGACAAGAGACCCAGTACTTC. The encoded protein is CAGSAGTSGRLGQETQYF.

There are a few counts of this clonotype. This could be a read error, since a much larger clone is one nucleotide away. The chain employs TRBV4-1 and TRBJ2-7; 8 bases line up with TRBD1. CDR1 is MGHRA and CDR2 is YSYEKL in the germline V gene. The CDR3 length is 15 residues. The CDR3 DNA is TGCGCCAGCAGCCCCACGGGACAGGACACCTACGAGCGGTACTTC. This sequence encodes CASSPTGQDTYERYF.